The 4 T cell receptor beta chains given below trace back to one sample, sequenced in a study of blood T cell repertoires in COVID-19 (dated by TCRdb to 2020 to 2021). Libraries came from the immunoSEQ multiplex PCR assay. The immuneACCESS repertoire file appears here via TCRdb, limited to in-frame rearrangements. These files lack a portion of the clones; in checked studies, under half of the deficit traces to unresolved V genes, and the cause of the others is not known. The sample table holds 150,000 or so clones, of which around nine tenths were seen once. About 5% of the sample is taken by the ten largest. The sequencing input was peripheral blood. The receptors originated from a human donor in a cohort sampled during active COVID-19.

The J gene is TRBJ2-1, the V gene TRBV5-1, with 7 positions matching TRBD2. The germline V gene has CDR1 SGHRS and CDR2 YFSETQ. This CDR3 region has 16 residues. The junction had 9 bases not matched to a gene; V was cut back by 0 bases and J by 6 bases. The CDR3 loop reads CASSLEVASGGNEQFF. The CDR3 bases are TGCGCCAGCAGCTTGGAAGTGGCTAGCGGCGGCAATGAGCAGTTCTTC.

The gene calls are TRBV5-1 and TRBJ2-5; 9 bases align to TRBD1. Germline V gives CDR1 SGHRS, CDR2 YFSETQ. This CDR3 spans 15 amino acids. The V and J ends lost 4 bases and 2 bases, in that order; junction bases with no gene match: 6. CDR3 coding DNA: TGCGCCAGCAGCGATGGACAGGGGCCTCAAGAGACCCAGTACTTC. Its translation: CASSDGQGPQETQYF.

CDR3 nucleotide sequence: TGTGCCAGCAGCTTGATTGAGGAGAACGGGGAGCTGTTTTTT. Translated: CASSLIEENGELFF. This sequence joins TRBV7-3 and TRBJ2-2; D remains ambiguous. From germline, CDR1 is SGHTA and CDR2 FQGTGA. V was trimmed by 3 bases and J by 7 bases, leaving 12 bases between them. The CDR3 has 14 amino acids.

The V gene is TRBV30, the J gene TRBJ1-5; 10 nucleotides match TRBD1. The germline V gene has CDR1 GTSNPN and CDR2 SVGIG (reference sequence). There are 14 residues in the CDR3. With 2 bases clipped from V and 10 bases from J, the junction kept 8 bases outside the gene matches. The CDR3 spells CAWSPTGGETPQHF. DNA of the CDR3: TGTGCCTGGAGTCCGACAGGGGGCGAAACCCCCCAGCATTTT.